The sequence of this TCR beta chain was determined in a study of cytomegalovirus exposure and HLA in healthy donors (dated by TCRdb to the late 2010s). The study in broad terms: In an earlier analysis of 550 to 750 of the donors, 276 Gb of sequence data and approximately 100 million unique TCR beta sequences from 150 million to 200 million T cells were reported. The study aimed to test whether signatures of past pathogen exposure could be identified by cataloging public T cell receptors. The number of donors typed differed by locus, with roughly 629-640 for A, B, C, DRB1 and DQB1, 522 for DQA1, approximately 570 for DPA1, and 400 to 490 for DPB1. Every discovery cohort repertoire had been produced on one sequencing platform. In the later analysis, no new phenotypic data were used to find candidate immune exposures; instead, reliance was placed on TCR beta sequences and their occurrence across donors. In a later analysis, previously published TCR beta repertoires from hundreds of donors were re-analyzed and high-resolution HLA genotyping was added so that TCR occurrence patterns could be studied. An earlier analysis of about 600 of the donors used high-throughput TCR beta sequencing to judge whether each TCR beta V gene segment behaved as functional or pseudogenic. Among over 350 genotyped donors of the cohort, an average of approximately 230,000 unique TCR beta nucleotide sequences were sequenced per donor, about a sixth of them non-productive. Besides the first cohort of more than 650 subjects, a separate validation cohort made up of 95 to 150 different subjects was used. An early release that covered some 630 HLA-typed donors contained about 290 gigabases of sequencing data and about 84 million unique TCR sequences. Roughly 5 DR-DQ haplotypes were handled as single units for association and clustering, since linkage in the cohort was strong. The study combined high-throughput TCR immunosequencing, statistical association of individual TCRs with disease status, and machine learning to predict cytomegalovirus infection status. Among the approximately 430 genotyped donors, approximately 76% belonged to the genetic ancestry cluster associated with self-reported Caucasian donors. HLA typing covered class I and class II loci at four-digit resolution. Using immunosequencing, the study profiled T cell repertoires from 666 subjects and related those repertoires to cytomegalovirus serostatus. Alongside the repertoire data, information on donor age, sex, ethnicity and CMV serostatus was compiled. In a later genetic analysis, genome-wide SNP genotypes for about 55% of the roughly 700 donors were used, and that subset was treated as a discovery cohort.

With respect to this clone: What this receptor recognizes is not known. Base quality data are lacking; no much larger clone is found one base away.

For this chain, trimming is 4 bases at the V end and 0 bases at the J end, and the number of junction bases without a gene match is 5. Including the terminal cysteine and phenylalanine, the CDR3 comprises 15 residues. The entry retains the CDR3 DNA only, 45 bases that are in frame from base 1. The germline V gene (reference sequence) yields LNHDA for CDR1 and SQIVND for CDR2. The receptor library was made with the immunoSEQ multiplex PCR assay. The multiplex PCR relied on a mix of 60 forward primers for TCR Vbeta segments and 13 reverse primers for TCR Jbeta segments. Amplification of the CDR3 region of rearranged TCR beta genes was performed with a multiplex PCR assay on genomic DNA. The Illumina HiSeq System was used to sequence the amplified TCR beta libraries as 87-base-pair reads. The authors processed their data as follows. A later analysis counted some 80 million unique TCR beta chains across the 700 or so repertoires, and 10 million to 12 million of these chains were shared by at least two donors. A nearest-neighbor algorithm error-corrected the raw reads and collapsed the reads into unique sequences, merging closely related sequences to remove PCR and sequencing errors. V, D and J gene segments were assigned by aligning CDR3 sequences to IMGT reference sequences. For a sequence to be retained, at least a six-nucleotide match to both a V gene segment and a J gene segment was required. A rearrangement was called productive if the CDR3 had no stop codons and remained in frame with V and J, and every other rearrangement was called non-productive. Following IMGT convention, CDR3 was defined as the stretch from the second conserved V-encoded cysteine up to the conserved J-encoded phenylalanine. Sequences without an unambiguous match to a single V gene segment were excluded from the earlier analysis of a few hundred of the donors. In an earlier analysis of about 590 of the donors, a V segment was called functional when productive rearrangements were above 56.7%, and segregating when the standard deviation between donors exceeded 5%. To diagnose cytomegalovirus status from the catalog of TCR beta chain sequences, a statistical classification framework was built. In a later analysis, V and J genes were assigned by comparing TCR nucleotide sequences against IMGT/GENE-DB human TR gene sequences. The TCRdist pipeline was used in a later analysis to assign CDR3 sequences and most-parsimonious VDJ recombination scenarios. A later analysis defined each TCR beta chain by its CDR3 amino acid sequence plus V-gene family, and excluded reads lacking a unique V-gene family. A later analysis removed several hundred highly shared, low-generation-probability nucleotide sequences to deal with suspected cross-contamination and a sequencing artifact. A later analysis calculated a clonal expansion index for each public chain from normalized within-repertoire ranks of inferred template counts. In a later analysis, generation probabilities were computed with a VDJ recombination model fitted to out-of-frame rearrangements, and the resulting probabilities were checked against IGoR. In a later analysis, hypergeometric tests were used to score TCR-TCR, TCR-HLA and TCR-CMV co-occurrence, with a repertoire-size bias correction applied to TCR pairs. To estimate false discovery rates, a later analysis permuted the HLA or CMV assignments 20 times. In a later analysis, co-occurring TCRs were grouped using DBSCAN, with TCRdist sequence similarity added in when clustering inside HLA-allele-positive subsets. Co-occurrence clustering excluded repertoires with fewer than 30,000 or more than 120,000 public chains, plus five with anomalous nucleotide sharing. TCRdb mirrors the immuneACCESS table, restricted to in-frame sequences. Some clones are absent from its copies; in checked studies, under half trace to an unresolved V gene, and the reason for the others is unknown. For V, J and clone size, that table is used; D and trimming come from the DNA. For this sample there are a few hundred thousand clones; about 82% appear just once. The ten largest clones represent roughly 3.1% of the sample.

The cohort consisted of some 730 healthy bone marrow donors. At the time of sampling, every cohort member was nominally healthy, though immune exposures that went unrecorded were likely present. The donor tested CMV seronegative and was one of the 352 seronegative cohort members. A peripheral blood sample was collected from each donor, and TCR beta sequencing was performed on peripheral blood mononuclear cells. Genomic DNA was extracted from the blood cell samples with the Qiagen DNeasy Blood Extraction Kit. Overall study results and their limits: Most CMV-associated TCR beta chains appeared to be HLA-restricted in a later analysis, and the HLA associations seemed to be driven largely by CMV exposure. A later analysis associated about 18,000 TCR beta sequences with specific HLA alleles at a false discovery rate of 0.05. A few of the identified cytomegalovirus-associated TCR beta chains were confirmed in vitro to be specific for cytomegalovirus antigens. The study gave a list of 150 to 200 TCR beta chains associated with cytomegalovirus. Immune exposure information for the cohort was limited to CMV serostatus. While some public TCRs were present in many individuals, most TCR sequences turned up only very rarely across donors. Linkage disequilibrium might explain the correlated functional status among segregating V segments, but an unknown experimental factor could not be excluded. In a later genetic analysis, a missense DCLRE1C variant was associated with V-gene and J-gene trimming of TCR beta chains, and the association was replicated in an independent cohort. Because some donors lacked HLA typing at each locus, the association tests relied only on the typed subset. It was suggested by the authors that the approach could potentially be generalized to other disease states and immunological phenotypes. An earlier analysis of approximately 600 of the donors showed that most TCR beta V segments appeared in productive rearrangements either about 87% or about 30% of the time, which broadly matched IMGT annotations. Several of the top co-occurrence clusters appeared to be linked to parvovirus B19, influenza, CMV and Epstein-Barr virus, according to a later analysis. Because the 87-base-pair reads could not distinguish some IMGT-functional V segments, including TRBV6-2 and TRBV6-3, those segments were excluded. A later analysis found that HLA-associated TCR beta chains were more clonally expanded and had lower generation probabilities than equally common non-associated chains. A group of highly shared sequence variants was considered likely to be a technical artifact of the sequencing pipeline. According to a later analysis, TCR association rates differed among HLA loci, with DRB1 alleles showing the most associated TCRs and HLA-C alleles showing the fewest. The classifier was reported to diagnose cytomegalovirus status with high specificity and sensitivity in both the original and validation cohorts. Compared with the roughly 700-donor mean, donors in an Asian-associated ancestry cluster had fewer N-insertions in productive TCRs, according to a later genetic analysis. Sequencing depth was assumed to be roughly uniform across donors in the presence/absence analyses, though that assumption may not hold. A further reported finding was that TCR beta sequences accurately predicted the HLA-A and HLA-B alleles for most subjects in the first cohort. Around 16 rarely observed V segments, including chromosome 9 orphons, were excluded from the earlier analysis of about 610 of the donors because counts were too low. This cohort had only TCR beta chains sequenced, and the lack of alpha or paired-chain data limited which features could be detected. Strong co-occurrence of HLA alleles, especially DR and DQ, made assigning TCR associations to individual alleles difficult.

The origin of this receptor is a man aged 25-40 years in good health and CMV-seronegative. The V and J genes are TRBV19 and TRBJ2-5; 7 central nucleotides agree with TRBD1. Sequenced sample: PBMCs. The sequenced DNA is TGTGCCAGTAGTAGGGGACAGCTATACCAAGAGACCCAGTACTTC. Its amino acids are CASSRGQLYQETQYF.